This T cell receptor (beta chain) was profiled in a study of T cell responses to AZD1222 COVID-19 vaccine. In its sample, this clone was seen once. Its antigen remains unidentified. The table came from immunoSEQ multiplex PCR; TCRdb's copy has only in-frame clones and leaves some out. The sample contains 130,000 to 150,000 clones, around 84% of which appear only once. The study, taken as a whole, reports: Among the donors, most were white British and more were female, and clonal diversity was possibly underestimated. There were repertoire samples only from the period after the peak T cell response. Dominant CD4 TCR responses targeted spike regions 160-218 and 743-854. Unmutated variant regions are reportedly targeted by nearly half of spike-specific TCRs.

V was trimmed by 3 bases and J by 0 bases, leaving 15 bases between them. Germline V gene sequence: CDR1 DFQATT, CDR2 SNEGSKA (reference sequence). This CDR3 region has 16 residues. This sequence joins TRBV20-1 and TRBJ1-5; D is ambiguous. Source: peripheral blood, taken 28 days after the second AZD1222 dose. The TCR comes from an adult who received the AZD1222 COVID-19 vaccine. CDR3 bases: TGCAGTGCTAGTGACGGAGGACTTTTTAGCAATCAGCCCCAGCATTTT. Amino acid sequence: CSASDGGLFSNQPQHF.